The T cell receptor (beta chain) under discussion was sequenced for a study of shared clonotypes between healthy human individuals. Points on this clone: The target antigen is unknown. This may be a read error, as it is one base from a much larger clone. The sample has other DNA sequences that encode this CDR3 too.

In the original processing: Filtering differed, since immunoSEQ gave only junction sequences and no quality scores. Measured with immunoSEQ multiplex PCR; TCRdb has only the in-frame clones, and not every one. From that table come the V and J calls and clone size; the DNA was used to work out D and trimming. The sample comprises 700,000 or so clones, about two thirds of which are singletons, and 1.8% rests with the top ten. Memory CD4+ cells were the fraction left after CD45RA+ naive selection. Study-wide points: Non-shared clonotypes were found to have lower generation probabilities than the clonotypes that were shared by all four of the sorted-subset donors.

The V end lost 0 bases, the J end lost 5 bases, and 10 bases lay between the germline ends. CDR3 length: 14 amino acids. Germline V gene lookup returns CDR1 SGHRS and CDR2 YFSETQ. The chain links TRBV5-1 to TRBJ2-3; D possibly uses TRBD1 or TRBD2 (5 bases each). Sequencing was carried out using memory CD4+ T cells sorted from blood. Subset noted: CD45RA-negative fraction. The origin of this receptor is a woman in her 30s in good health. DNA of the CDR3: TGCGCCAGCAGCTTGGGAACAGGAGGAGATACGCAGTATTTT. Protein sequence: CASSLGTGGDTQYF.